This T cell receptor beta chain was profiled in a study of blood T cell repertoires in COVID-19. Repertoires were generated with immunoSEQ multiplex PCR, while TCRdb's copy carries only in-frame clones and drops some. The sample gives 280,000 or so clones, around 88% of which show up once; over 6% is in the top ten. Trimming shortened V by 0 bases and J by 1 base, and 7 bases separated the two germline ends. CDR3 length equals 15 residues. Germline CDR1 SGHNT, CDR2 YYREEE (reference sequence). The material sequenced was PBMCs or T cells enriched from blood (not recorded which). This clonotype was sampled from a woman in her thirties or forties who had recovered from COVID-19. The genes are TRBV5-4 and TRBJ2-2; unclear D gene. The CDR3 nucleotides are TGTGCCAGCAGCTTGGCAGGCCAGAACACCGGGGAGCTGTTTTTT. This sequence encodes CASSLAGQNTGELFF. Drawing the rest from reference TRBV5-4 and TRBJ2-2, the complete variable domain is ETGVTQSPTHLIKTRGQQVTLRCSSQSGHNTVSWYQQALGQGPQFIFQYYREEENGRGNFPPRFSGLQFPNYSSELNVNALELDDSALYLCASSLAGQNTGELFFGEGSRLTVL.